The clone carrying this T cell receptor beta chain was counted at least ten times. The antigen remains undetermined. This sample was taken from a study of early T cells in non-severe SARS-CoV-2 infection. As for the study in general: Unpaired chains resulted from sequencing bulk RNA of unsorted whole blood. Study conclusions and caveats: Anti-spike CD8 responses were favored by VDJdb matching, which missed private and CD4 specificities.

The junction had 7 bases not matched to a gene; V was cut back by 5 bases and J by 1 base. This CDR3 is built from 16 residues. Individual cDNA molecules carried attached unique molecular identifiers. Via MiXCR, TCRdb re-called the 5' RACE reads, giving one row per CDR3 protein. Found here are about 77,000 distinct CDR3 sequences, 8.5% to 10% of them singletons; the top ten hold 4.5% to 5%. The sequence derives from an adult who was a healthcare worker with PCR-confirmed SARS-CoV-2 infection or an uninfected control (not recorded which). The V and J genes are TRBV12-3 or TRBV12-4 and TRBJ2-1, with 8 bases aligning to TRBD1. What was sequenced was whole blood. The CDR3 nucleotides are TGTGCCAGCAGTCAAATCACAGGGGGGTCCTACAATGAGCAGTTCTTC. This encodes CASSQITGGSYNEQFF.